Presented here are 15 T cell receptor beta chains from one specimen sequenced in a study of T cells in localized non-small cell lung cancer. Method: immunoSEQ multiplex PCR; TCRdb's copy keeps in-frame clones and lacks some. The data hold over 25,000 clones, with around 80% observed a single time. Source: peripheral blood, taken before any cancer treatment. The receptors originated from a male donor at least 60 years old with stage III squamous cell lung carcinoma.

The chain uses TRBV19 and TRBJ1-5; TRBD1 aligns across 8 bases. Trimming removed 6 bases from V and 2 bases from J; junction bases left unmatched: 12. The germline V gene has CDR1 LNHDA and CDR2 SQIVND (reference sequence). This CDR3 region has 17 residues. CDR3 DNA sequence: TGTGCCAGTAGGACCAGGGGGCCTTCGATTGGCAATCAGCCCCAGCATTTT. This sequence encodes CASRTRGPSIGNQPQHF.

The chain joins TRBV7-8 to TRBJ2-5, with D unresolved. Trimming left V 6 bases short and J 4 bases short, with 18 bases between. The V gene's germline CDR1 is SGHVS and CDR2 FQNEAQ. This CDR3 has 15 residues. In DNA form, the CDR3 reads TGTGCCAGCAGTCCTCCGGAAAAGGCTAGAGAGACCCAGTACTTC. It yields the protein CASSPPEKARETQYF.

V gene TRBV5-1 combines with J gene TRBJ2-1; 10 bases are a match to TRBD2. Germline V gene sequence: CDR1 SGHRS, CDR2 YFSETQ. This CDR3 comprises 14 residues. The J segment lost 4 bases and the V segment lost 3 bases, leaving 1 base of the junction unmatched. The CDR3 nucleotides are TGCGCCAGCAGCTCTAGCGGGGGTTACAATGAGCAGTTCTTC. Translated: CASSSSGGYNEQFF.

The V call is TRBV10-3, the J call TRBJ2-7; D is uncertain. CDR1 ENHRY and CDR2 SYGVKD come from the germline V gene. The CDR3 has 14 residues. The V end lost 2 bases, the J end lost 5 bases, and 13 bases lay between the germline ends. Here the CDR3 DNA reads TGTGCCATCAGTGAGCAAAGGGAATCCCACGAGCAGTACTTC. Its translation is CAISEQRESHEQYF.

In regard to this clone: At one end the junction does not follow the germline gene, possibly because of a read error. The gene calls are TRBV27 and TRBJ1-2; 7 bases align to TRBD1. CDR3 length: 14 residues. Germline values: CDR1 MNHEY, CDR2 SMNVEV (reference sequence). CDR3 coding DNA: TGTGCCAGCAGTTCCCGACTCACAGGGGACCTGATCGCCTTC. Translation gives CASSSRLTGDLIAF.

Only one count was recorded for this clone. This chain joins TRBV7-3 and TRBJ2-1, with unresolved D. Per the germline V gene, CDR1 is SGHTA and CDR2 is FQGTGA. V gave up 0 bases and J gave up 7 bases, with 13 bases separating them. The CDR3 length is 15 residues. The CDR3 nucleotides read TGTGCCAGCAGCTTAACAACACTAAACAAGAATGAGCAGTTCTTC. Its protein is CASSLTTLNKNEQFF.

The gene calls are TRBV6-6 and TRBJ2-2; perhaps TRBD1 as D (6 bases). The CDR3 is made up of 16 amino acids. The V and J ends lost 6 bases and 0 bases respectively, with 14 bases between them. Germline V gives CDR1 MNHNY, CDR2 SVGAGI (reference sequence). The CDR3 loop reads CASRLAGTSNTGELFF. The CDR3 nucleotides read TGTGCCAGCAGGCTTGCCGGGACATCGAACACCGGGGAGCTGTTTTTT.

This rearrangement joins TRBV6-7 to TRBJ2-7; 7 bases are a match to TRBD2. TRBV6-7 is reported as an ORF; its role is uncertain. The CDR3 loop spans 15 amino acids. J was trimmed by 5 bases and V by 6 bases; bases with no gene match: 13. CDR3 DNA sequence: TGTGCCAGCAGGGGGAGGGCGGATCCTATCAACGAGCAGTACTTC. Translated, it gives CASRGRADPINEQYF.

This clone was seen a few times. The V and J genes are TRBV29-1 and TRBJ2-3; unclear D gene. Germline-derived CDR1 and CDR2 are SQVTM and ANQGSEA. Deletions cut 4 bases from V and 0 bases from J, with 14 bases between. The length of the CDR3 is 15 residues. CDR3 DNA: TGCAGCGTTGCTAGGGAAGCTGCTAGCACAGATACGCAGTATTTT. It yields the protein CSVAREAASTDTQYF.

The rearrangement links TRBV30 to TRBJ1-4; the D gene is possibly TRBD1 (5 bases). The CDR3 covers 13 residues. Germline CDR1 reads GTSNPN; CDR2 reads SVGIG (reference sequence). V was shortened by 8 bases and J by 1 base, with 11 bases between the two germline ends. The CDR3 sequence: CAGTPETNEKLFF. The CDR3 DNA is TGTGCCGGGACCCCTGAAACTAATGAAAAACTGTTTTTT.

This clone rates as medium-sized. The gene calls are TRBV7-9 and TRBJ1-1; D unclear. The V end was cut by 4 bases, the J end by 11 bases, with 14 bases between. CDR1 and CDR2 (germline): SEHNR, FQNEAQ (reference sequence). The length of the CDR3 is 12 residues. The CDR3 DNA sequence: TGTGCCAGCAGCTACTTAACGGAGAATGCTTTCTTT. Its translation: CASSYLTENAFF.

The chain combines TRBV9 with TRBJ2-5, with 7 bases lining up with TRBD1. The germline V gene encodes CDR1 SGDLS and CDR2 YYNGEE. V shed 2 bases and J 2 bases; nucleotides not matched to a gene: 9. The CDR3 loop spans 16 amino acids. The CDR3 reads CASSVRQGLSQETQYF. The CDR3, as DNA: TGTGCCAGCAGCGTGAGACAGGGTCTGTCGCAAGAGACCCAGTACTTC. The full variable domain, completed using reference TRBV9 and TRBJ2-5, is DSGVTQTPKHLITATGQRVTLRCSPRSGDLSVYWYQQSLDQGLQFLIQYYNGEERAKGNILERFSAQQFPDLHSELNLSSLELGDSALYFCASSVRQGLSQETQYFGPGTRLLVL.

This rearrangement joins TRBV7-9 to TRBJ2-1, with 13 bases lining up with TRBD2. Germline CDR1 reads SEHNR; CDR2 reads FQNEAQ (reference sequence). The junction had 15 bases not matched to a gene; V was cut back by 5 bases and J by 11 bases. The CDR3 consists of 17 residues. The DNA of the CDR3 is TGTGCCAGCAGCCCGAGACGGACTAGCGGGGGTCATGGGAAGCAGTTCTTC. Its translation: CASSPRRTSGGHGKQFF. Supplemented by reference TRBV7-9 and TRBJ2-1, the full variable domain reads DTGVSQNPRHKITKRGQNVTFRCDPISEHNRLYWYRQTLGQGPEFLTYFQNEAQLEKSRLLSDRFSAERPKGSFSTLEIQRTEQGDSAMYLCASSPRRTSGGHGKQFFGPGTRLTVL.

This clone was counted between two and nine times. The CDR3 nucleotides read TGTGCCAGCAGTCCACCGGGACCAGAGAACACTGAAGCTTTCTTT. It codes for CASSPPGPENTEAFF. This chain uses TRBV28 with TRBJ1-1; D might be TRBD1 (5 bases). This CDR3 has 15 residues. CDR1 and CDR2 (germline): MDHEN, SYDVKM. V was pared by 5 bases and J by 1 base, with 14 bases between. The complete variable domain, with remaining parts taken from reference TRBV28 and TRBJ1-1, reads DVKVTQSSRYLVKRTGEKVFLECVQDMDHENMFWYRQDPGLGLRLIYFSYDVKMKEKGDIPEGYSVSREKKERFSLILESASTNQTSMYLCASSPPGPENTEAFFGQGTRLTVV.

The chain employs TRBV7-2 and TRBJ1-1; no clear D. CDR1 and CDR2 (germline): SGHTA, FQGNSA. Trimming left V 4 bases short and J 6 bases short, with 15 bases between. The CDR3 runs 14 residues. The CDR3 here is CASSSRTLKAEAFF. The DNA for the CDR3 is TGTGCCAGCAGCTCCAGGACCCTTAAGGCTGAAGCTTTCTTT. Full variable domain (rest looked up from reference TRBV7-2 and TRBJ1-1): GAGVSQSPSNKVTEKGKDVELRCDPISGHTALYWYRQSLGQGLEFLIYFQGNSAPDKSGLPSDRFSAERTGGSVSTLTIQRTQQEDSAVYLCASSSRTLKAEAFFGQGTRLTVV.